The source of this TCR beta chain is a study of beta chain features in type 1 diabetes. As every portion of the isolated RNA was reverse transcribed, the sequencing read expressed TCRB transcripts. Profiled with immunoSEQ multiplex PCR; TCRdb holds only in-frame clones, not every one. In the table there are about 52,000 clones, 42% of which are singletons. General study results and limits: Healthy donors had naive, central memory and Treg TCRB repertoires that appeared less similar than those seen among patients. Moderately but significantly shorter TCRB CDR3s were found in Type 1 diabetes patients in all four CD4+ subsets.

A few counts support this clone. Its antigen remains unidentified. After removal of 3 bases from V and 4 bases from J, the junction contained 9 bases not matched to a gene. CDR1 SGHRS and CDR2 YFSETQ come from the germline V gene. The CDR3 extends over 16 amino acids. The purity of all sorted populations exceeded 95%. The rearrangement links TRBV5-1 to TRBJ2-5; 10 bases are shared with TRBD1. Sequencing was done on a sample of Tregs from blood. The receptor's source is a man younger than 40 with type 1 diabetes. Here the CDR3 reads CASSSAGTGERETQYF. In nucleotides, the CDR3 is TGCGCCAGCAGCTCGGCCGGGACAGGGGAAAGAGAGACCCAGTACTTC.